Here is one T cell receptor beta chain with its context. Its antigen is currently unknown. The CDR3 is made up of 14 amino acids. Trimming took off 7 bases at V and 0 bases at J, with 10 bases between the two ends. The study sequenced TCR beta in blood CD8+ and CD4+ T cells. This entry is derived from a study of CD8 T cells in Susac syndrome. Study-level background: Patients with Susac syndrome were therapy-naive, on corticosteroids, or on intravenous immunoglobulin alone at blood draw. Study-level points and caveats: A relatively small number of individuals underwent TCR sequencing and HLA analysis. In Susac syndrome, the CD4+ T cell repertoires did not show clonal expansion.

Reverse transcription of roughly 0.5 to 1 ug RNA was performed with random hexamers. One entry per CDR3 protein results from TCRdb running MiXCR on the immunoSEQ multiplex PCR reads. The sample holds approximately 260,000 distinct CDR3 sequences, about 95% seen once. The sample comprised CD4+ T cells from PBMCs. This chain uses TRBV12-3 or TRBV12-4 with TRBJ1-3; weak D call: TRBD1 (5 bases). The TCR originated in a human donor with Susac syndrome. In nucleotides, the CDR3 is TGTGCCAGCAACCCAGGGACCTCTGGAAACACCATATATTTT. Translation: CASNPGTSGNTIYF.